The sequence of this T cell receptor (beta chain) was determined in a study of control samples from healthy donors and cancer patients. The J segment lost 5 bases and the V segment lost 3 bases, leaving 7 bases of the junction unmatched. The germline CDR1 and CDR2 sequences are KGHSH and LQKENI. The CDR3 extends over 14 amino acids. Repertoires were generated with immunoSEQ multiplex PCR, while TCRdb's copy carries only in-frame clones and drops some. The sample holds approximately 87,000 clones, 86% seen once. The sample was blood. This chain uses TRBV18 with TRBJ2-7; 7 positions agree with TRBD1. The origin of this receptor is a woman aged 50 to 60 in good health. The CDR3 loop reads CASSPRQGSNEQYF. In DNA, the CDR3 is TGTGCCAGCTCACCGAGACAGGGTAGCAACGAGCAGTACTTC.